This T cell receptor beta chain was identified in a study of regulatory dendritic cells for organ transplantation. Study context: Monocytes received vitamin D3 on days 0 and 4, IL-10 on day 4. Findings of the study overall: Resting memory CD8+ T cells held the most alloreactive clonotypes. Naive CD4+ and CD8+ repertoires were highly diverse; memory CD8+ was most oligoclonal.

Sorted subsets were CFSE-labeled and cultured approximately 5 days with allogeneic dendritic cells. The CDR3 length is 11 residues. Trimming at V came to 3 bases and at J to 11 bases, leaving 3 bases not matched to a gene. Looked up from germline, CDR1 is SEHNR and CDR2 is FQNEAQ (reference sequence). Produced via immunoSEQ multiplex PCR; TCRdb's table is partial and in-frame only. In the table there are approximately 12,000 clones, more than 75% of which are singletons. With regard to this clone: Its specificity is unknown.

The clonotype comes from a human donor in good health. The sequencing sample was made of naive CD8+ T cells from blood cultured with regulatory dendritic cells. The subset is: CD45RA+ naive T cells. The chain carries TRBV7-9 and TRBJ1-1, with TRBD1 matching over 7 bases. CDR3 sequence (DNA): TGTGCCAGCAGCTTTGGGACAGAGGCTTTCTTT. This translates into CASSFGTEAFF.